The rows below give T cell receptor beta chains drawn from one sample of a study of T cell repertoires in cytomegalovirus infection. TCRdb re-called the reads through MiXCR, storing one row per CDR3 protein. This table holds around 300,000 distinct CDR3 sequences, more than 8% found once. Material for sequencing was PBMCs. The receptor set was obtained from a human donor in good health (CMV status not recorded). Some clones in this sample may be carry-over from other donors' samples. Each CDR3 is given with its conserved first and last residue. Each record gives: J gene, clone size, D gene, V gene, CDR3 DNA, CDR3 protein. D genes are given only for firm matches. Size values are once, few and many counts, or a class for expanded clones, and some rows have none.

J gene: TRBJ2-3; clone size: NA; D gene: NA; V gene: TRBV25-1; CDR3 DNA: TGTGCCAGCAGTGACAGACCTAGCACAGATACGCAGTATTTT; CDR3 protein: CASSDRPSTDTQYF
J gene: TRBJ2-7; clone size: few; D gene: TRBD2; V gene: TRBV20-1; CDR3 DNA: TGCAGCGGGGGTAGCGGGAGCTACGAGCAGTACTTC; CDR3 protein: CSGGSGSYEQYF
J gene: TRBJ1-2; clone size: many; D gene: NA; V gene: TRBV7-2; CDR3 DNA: TGTGCCAGCAGCTTAGGCCTGCTTAACTATGGCTACACCTTC; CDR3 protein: CASSLGLLNYGYTF
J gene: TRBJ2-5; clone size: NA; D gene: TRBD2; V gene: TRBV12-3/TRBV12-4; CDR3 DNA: TGTGCCAGCAGTTTAGCTACATCGCTAGCGGGGGGGCGAGAGACCCAGTACTTC; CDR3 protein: CASSLATSLAGGRETQYF
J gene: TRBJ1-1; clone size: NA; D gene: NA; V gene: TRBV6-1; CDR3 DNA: TGTGCCAGCAGTCTACGTTACAGGAATATGAACACTGAAGCTTTCTTT; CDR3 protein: CASSLRYRNMNTEAFF
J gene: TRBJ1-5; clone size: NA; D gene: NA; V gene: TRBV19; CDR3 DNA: TGTGCCAGTAGACCCCCTCGACGCAATCAGCCCCAGCATTTT; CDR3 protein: CASRPPRRNQPQHF
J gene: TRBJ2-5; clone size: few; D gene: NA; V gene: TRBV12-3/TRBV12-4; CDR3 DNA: TGTGCCAGCAGTGGCTGGGAGACCCAGTACTTC; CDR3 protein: CASSGWETQYF
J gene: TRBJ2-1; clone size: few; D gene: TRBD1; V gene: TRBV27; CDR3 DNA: TGTGCCAGCAGTTCCACCGGGACAGGGAGTCGTAGGCAGTTCTTC; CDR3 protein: CASSSTGTGSRRQFF
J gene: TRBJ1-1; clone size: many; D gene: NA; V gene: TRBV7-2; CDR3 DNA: TGTGCCAGCAGCTTAAATGCAGCGCTGAACACTGAAGCTTTCTTT; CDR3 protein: CASSLNAALNTEAFF
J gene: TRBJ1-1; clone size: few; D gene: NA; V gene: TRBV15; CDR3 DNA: TGTGCCACCAGCAGAGTAGGGGGTACGGACACTGAAGCTTTCTTT; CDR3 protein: CATSRVGGTDTEAFF
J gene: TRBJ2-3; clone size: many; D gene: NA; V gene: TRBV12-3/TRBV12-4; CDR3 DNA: TGTGCCAGCAGTTTACTAGGGAGCACAGATACGCAGTATTTT; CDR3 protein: CASSLLGSTDTQYF
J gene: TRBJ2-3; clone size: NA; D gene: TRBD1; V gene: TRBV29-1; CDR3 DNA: TGCAGCGTGACAGGGTCTAGCACAGATACGCAGTATTTT; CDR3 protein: CSVTGSSTDTQYF
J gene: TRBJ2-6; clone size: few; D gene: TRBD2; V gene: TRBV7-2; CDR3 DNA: TGTGCCAGCGAGCTTACCCCTAGCGGGGGGGCAGCTGGGGCCAACGTCCTGACTTTC; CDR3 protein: CASELTPSGGAAGANVLTF
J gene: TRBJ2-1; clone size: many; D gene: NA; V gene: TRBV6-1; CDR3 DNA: TGTGCCACCAAAGCCGGGGGCCCCCACGACAATGAGCAGTTCTTC; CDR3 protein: CATKAGGPHDNEQFF
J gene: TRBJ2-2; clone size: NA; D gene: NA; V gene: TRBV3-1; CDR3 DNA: TGTGCCAGCAGCCAAGAGTACAGCAGAAAGAACACCGGGGAGCTGTTTTTT; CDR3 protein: CASSQEYSRKNTGELFF
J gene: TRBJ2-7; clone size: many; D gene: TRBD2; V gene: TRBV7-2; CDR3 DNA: TGTGCCAGCAGCTCGCGACTAGCCTCCGAGCAGTACTTC; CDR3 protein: CASSSRLASEQYF
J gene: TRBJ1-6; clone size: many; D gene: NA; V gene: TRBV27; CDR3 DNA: TGTGCCAGCAGTCCCAGGAGCTCCTATAATTCACCCCTCCACTTT; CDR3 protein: CASSPRSSYNSPLHF
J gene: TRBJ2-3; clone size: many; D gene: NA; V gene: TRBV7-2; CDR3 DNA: TGTGCCAGCAGCTTCGATAGTGGGGCGCAGTATTTT; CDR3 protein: CASSFDSGAQYF
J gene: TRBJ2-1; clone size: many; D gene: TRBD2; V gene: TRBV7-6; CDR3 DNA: TGTGCCAGCAGCTTATCGAGCGGGAATTACAATGAGCAGTTCTTC; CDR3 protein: CASSLSSGNYNEQFF
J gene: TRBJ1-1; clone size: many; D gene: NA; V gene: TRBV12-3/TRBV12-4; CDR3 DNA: TGTGCCAGCAGTTTAGAGGGTAGGACTGAAGCTTTCTTT; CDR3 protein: CASSLEGRTEAFF
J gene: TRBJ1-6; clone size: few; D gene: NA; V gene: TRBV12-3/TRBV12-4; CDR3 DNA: TGTGCCAGCAGTTTTGGCAGATTTAATTCACCCCTCCACTTT; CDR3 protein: CASSFGRFNSPLHF
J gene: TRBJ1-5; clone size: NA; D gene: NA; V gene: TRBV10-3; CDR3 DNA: TGTGCCATCAGTGAGTCGAAGGGTCCTCGGCCCCAGCATTTT; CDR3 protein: CAISESKGPRPQHF
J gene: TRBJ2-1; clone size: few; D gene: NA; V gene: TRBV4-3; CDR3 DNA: TGCGCCAGCAGCCAAGACTACTACAATGAGCAGTTCTTC; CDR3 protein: CASSQDYYNEQFF
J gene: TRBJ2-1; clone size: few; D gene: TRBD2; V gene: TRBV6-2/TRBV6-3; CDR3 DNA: TGTGCCAGCAGTTACGGGCTAGCGGGGTACGATGAGCAGTTCTTC; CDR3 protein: CASSYGLAGYDEQFF
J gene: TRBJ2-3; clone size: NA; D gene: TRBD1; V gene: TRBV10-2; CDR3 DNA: TGCGCCATCAAGGGACAGGCTCCCACAGATACGCAGTATTTT; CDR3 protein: CAIKGQAPTDTQYF
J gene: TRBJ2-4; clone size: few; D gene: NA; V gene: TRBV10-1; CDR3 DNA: TGCGCCACCCCTCCCCCGAGGAGGGCAGACATTCAGTACTTC; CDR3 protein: CATPPPRRADIQYF
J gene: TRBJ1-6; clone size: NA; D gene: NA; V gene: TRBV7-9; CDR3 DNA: TGTGCCAGCGGATCGGGAAGTCCGGGCGGGTTGAGTTCACCCCTCCACTTT; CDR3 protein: CASGSGSPGGLSSPLHF
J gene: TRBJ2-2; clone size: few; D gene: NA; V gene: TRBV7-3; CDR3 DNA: TGTGCCAGCAGCTTATCGCAGGGGGGCAGCACCGGGGAGCTGTTTTTT; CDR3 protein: CASSLSQGGSTGELFF
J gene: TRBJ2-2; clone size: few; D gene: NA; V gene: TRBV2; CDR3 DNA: TGTGCCAGCAAGAGGGACCTGAACACCGGGGAGCTGTTTTTT; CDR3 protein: CASKRDLNTGELFF
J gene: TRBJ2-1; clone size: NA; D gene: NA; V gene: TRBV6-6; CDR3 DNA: TGTGCCACCATGGGGGGCACTTACAATGAGCAGTTCTTC; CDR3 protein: CATMGGTYNEQFF
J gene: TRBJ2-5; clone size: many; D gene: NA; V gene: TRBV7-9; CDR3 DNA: TGTGCCAGCAGCCACAGGGCCCAAGAGACCCAGTACTTC; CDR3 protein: CASSHRAQETQYF
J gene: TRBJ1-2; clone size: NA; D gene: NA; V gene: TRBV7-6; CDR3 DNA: TGTGCCAGCAGCTTAGAGGGAATACCTGGCTACACCTTC; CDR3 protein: CASSLEGIPGYTF
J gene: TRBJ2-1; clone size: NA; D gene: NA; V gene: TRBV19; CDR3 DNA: TGTGCCAGTAGTATAGTTTGGGATCCTAAATACAATGAGCAGTTCTTC; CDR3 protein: CASSIVWDPKYNEQFF
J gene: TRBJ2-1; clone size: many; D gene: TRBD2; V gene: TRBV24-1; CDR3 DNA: TGTGCCACCAGTGATCCTAGCGGGGCAACCTACAATGAGCAGTTCTTC; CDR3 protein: CATSDPSGATYNEQFF
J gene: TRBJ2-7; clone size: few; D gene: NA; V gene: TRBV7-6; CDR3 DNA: TGTGCCAGCAGCCCAGGGGGCGGGAGAGGGTACGAGCAGTACTTC; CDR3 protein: CASSPGGGRGYEQYF
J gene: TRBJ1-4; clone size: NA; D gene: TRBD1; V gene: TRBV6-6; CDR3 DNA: TGTGCCAGCAGTAACCCCCGGGGACAGGGGGCGGAAAAACTGTTTTTT; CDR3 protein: CASSNPRGQGAEKLFF